This T cell receptor (beta chain) was captured by sequencing in a study of shared clonotypes between healthy human individuals. V was pared by 2 bases and J by 6 bases, with 9 bases between. In germline, CDR1 is SGHKS, CDR2 YYEKEE (reference sequence). This CDR3 comprises 12 residues. Sequencing was performed with immunoSEQ multiplex PCR; in TCRdb, only in-frame clones are kept and a portion is missing. The table shows about 2.3 million clones, with about 92% occurring only once. Sequencing used naive CD4+ T cells from PBMCs. Subset specified: CD45RA+ positively selected. This receptor was obtained from a young man in good health. Some clones in this sample may be carry-over from other donors' samples. The chain has TRBV5-5 and TRBJ2-7; D gene unclear. In DNA form, the CDR3 reads TGTGCCAGCAGCTTACCCCTAGTCGAGCAGTACTTC. This encodes CASSLPLVEQYF.